The 15 T cell receptor beta chains presented below share a single source sample, sequenced in a study of blood T cell repertoires in COVID-19. Profiling relied on immunoSEQ multiplex PCR, and the TCRdb table lists in-frame clones only, not all of them. The sample lists around 58,000 clones, about 90% occurring once. Material for sequencing was peripheral blood. These TCRs come from a woman between 55 and 75 years old with active or convalescent COVID-19.

The chain couples TRBV27 to TRBJ2-3, with D tentatively TRBD1 (6 bases). V was clipped by 5 bases and J by 2 bases, with 14 bases between them. CDR3 size: 15 residues. Germline V gives CDR1 MNHEY, CDR2 SMNVEV (reference sequence). The CDR3 spells CASSLRRDITDTQYF. The DNA for the CDR3 is TGTGCCAGCAGTCTACGACGGGACATCACAGATACGCAGTATTTT.

This chain connects TRBV28 to TRBJ2-1; D is unclear. The CDR3 contains 11 residues. V was pared by 6 bases and J by 9 bases, with 9 bases between. The V gene's germline CDR1 is MDHEN and CDR2 SYDVKM. The chain's CDR3 is CASSQTPEQFF. The CDR3 DNA is TGTGCCAGCAGCCAGACTCCTGAGCAGTTCTTC.

The chain has TRBV10-3 and TRBJ1-1; 8 bases are a match to TRBD1. The germline V gene has CDR1 ENHRY and CDR2 SYGVKD. J was trimmed by 1 base and V by 6 bases; bases with no gene match: 4. The CDR3 extends over 14 amino acids. CDR3 DNA: TGTGCCATCAGGAAGGGACAGGCGAACACTGAAGCTTTCTTT. It translates to CAIRKGQANTEAFF.

This clone was detected only once. The chain links TRBV7-2 to TRBJ2-7; perhaps TRBD2 as D (6 bases). CDR3 size: 14 residues. CDR1 and CDR2 from the germline V gene are SGHTA and FQGNSA. V was cut by 0 bases and J by 2 bases, with 8 bases left in between. The CDR3 here is CASSLAPGAYEQYF. The CDR3 nucleotides are TGTGCCAGCAGCTTAGCCCCGGGGGCCTACGAGCAGTACTTC. Looking up the rest from reference TRBV7-2 and TRBJ2-7 gives the full variable domain: GAGVSQSPSNKVTEKGKDVELRCDPISGHTALYWYRQSLGQGLEFLIYFQGNSAPDKSGLPSDRFSAERTGGSVSTLTIQRTQQEDSAVYLCASSLAPGAYEQYFGPGTRLTVT.

The chain couples TRBV19 to TRBJ1-6; 11 bases map to TRBD1. Looked up from germline, CDR1 is LNHDA and CDR2 is SQIVND (reference sequence). V dropped 3 bases and J dropped 7; count of bases not matched to a gene: 5. The CDR3 consists of 16 residues. CDR3 DNA: TGTGCCAGTAGTATCTGGACAGGGGGCAGGAATTCACCCCTCCACTTT. As protein: CASSIWTGGRNSPLHF.

The rearrangement uses TRBV6-5 and TRBJ2-1; D is uncertain. Per germline, CDR1 MNHEY and CDR2 SVGAGI. V gave up 0 bases and J gave up 3 bases, with 9 bases separating them. The CDR3 loop spans 15 amino acids. The CDR3 DNA is TGTGCCAGCAGTTACTCGCCCCGAGGCTACAATGAGCAGTTCTTC. This sequence encodes CASSYSPRGYNEQFF.

This rearrangement joins TRBV28 to TRBJ1-1, with a tentative D call TRBD1 (5 bases). This CDR3 comprises 15 residues. The germline gives CDR1 MDHEN, CDR2 SYDVKM. Trimming took 6 bases from V and 7 from J, leaving 21 bases between them. The CDR3 sequence is CASRHTGAGHHEAFF. The CDR3 DNA sequence: TGTGCCAGCAGGCATACGGGAGCGGGGCACCATGAAGCTTTCTTT.

This sequence joins TRBV28 and TRBJ1-2; no firm D call. The germline gives CDR1 MDHEN, CDR2 SYDVKM. Trimming shortened V by 2 bases and J by 7 bases, and 17 bases separated the two germline ends. This CDR3 comprises 15 residues. This CDR3 is CASSLSGGRRTGYTF. The CDR3 nucleotides are TGTGCCAGCAGTTTAAGTGGAGGCAGACGTACTGGCTACACCTTC.

This chain links TRBV7-2 with TRBJ1-1; D unresolved. CDR1 is SGHTA, CDR2 FQGNSA, per germline. The CDR3 sequence is 14 residues long. The V end lost 10 bases, the J end lost 1 base, and 16 bases lay between the germline ends. The CDR3, as DNA: TGTGCCACCCGCCCCACTCGCTCGAACACTGAAGCTTTCTTT. Translation: CATRPTRSNTEAFF.

Only a few counts were recorded for this clone. The chain links TRBV14 to TRBJ2-5, with 7 bases identical to TRBD1. The CDR3 is 16 residues long. Germline values: CDR1 SGHDN, CDR2 FVKESK. Trimming cost V 4 bases and J 2 bases; bases outside gene matches: 10. The CDR3, as DNA: TGTGCCAGCAGCCCCCGGACAGGCTATCGGCAAGAGACCCAGTACTTC. Translation gives CASSPRTGYRQETQYF.

The chain combines TRBV28 with TRBJ1-3; D gene unclear. The CDR3 sequence is 19 residues long. The V end was cut by 5 bases, the J end by 0 bases, with 23 bases between. CDR1 is MDHEN and CDR2 is SYDVKM in the germline V gene. The CDR3 here is CASSRPTFEQPFSGNTIYF. The CDR3 region has the DNA TGTGCCAGCAGTCGTCCCACTTTCGAACAGCCCTTCTCTGGAAACACCATATATTTT.

V is TRBV11-2 and J is TRBJ2-1; D is perhaps TRBD2 (5 bases). The V and J ends lost 1 base and 1 base respectively, with 8 bases between them. This CDR3 is built from 15 residues. Germline CDR1 SGHAT, CDR2 FQNNGV. In DNA form, the CDR3 reads TGTGCCAGCAGCTTAGGGACTGATTCCTACAATGAGCAGTTCTTC. This gives the protein CASSLGTDSYNEQFF.

This chain joins TRBV19 and TRBJ2-7; tentatively, D is TRBD1 (6 bases). The CDR3 runs to 15 residues. The V gene lost 4 bases and the J gene lost 0 bases, with 13 bases spanning the gap. Per the germline V gene, CDR1 is LNHDA and CDR2 is SQIVND (reference sequence). In DNA form, the CDR3 reads TGTGCCAGTAGTAGATACCGGGACACCTCCTACGAGCAGTACTTC. It is translated as CASSRYRDTSYEQYF.

The chain links TRBV3-1 (or the pseudogene TRBV3-2) to TRBJ1-5; TRBD1 matches at 9 bases. V trimming: 0 bases; J trimming: 7 bases; junction bases outside the gene matches: 4. The CDR3 is 15 amino acids. Germline V CDR1 and CDR2: LGHDT, YNNKEL (reference sequence). The CDR3 spells CASSQDGGTGQPQHF. The CDR3 DNA reads as TGTGCCAGCAGCCAAGACGGGGGGACAGGGCAGCCCCAGCATTTT.

The chain recombines TRBV7-3 with TRBJ2-2; 13 positions match TRBD2. V shed 4 bases, J shed 6 bases, and the junction held 2 bases outside the gene matches. Looked up from germline, CDR1 is SGHTA and CDR2 is FQGTGA. The CDR3 loop spans 15 amino acids. The CDR3 here is CASSSGLAGAGELFF. For the CDR3, the DNA is TGTGCCAGCAGCTCCGGACTAGCGGGAGCCGGGGAGCTGTTTTTT.